This T cell receptor beta chain was obtained from a study of response to subunit inactivated influenza vaccine. Study-wide results and caveats: Few additional T cells are recruited per seasonal influenza vaccination, authors suggested.

As regards this clonotype: Its antigen is currently unknown.

TCRdb reanalysed the RT-PCR reads using MiXCR and keeps one entry per CDR3 protein. The sample records fewer than 600,000 distinct CDR3 sequences, around 7.7% being singletons. The TCR sequence derives from a man between 50 and 70 years old who received an inactivated influenza vaccine. The sequences come from PBMCs from blood, collected around 25 months after vaccination.

Written as DNA, the CDR3 is TGTGCCAGCAGTTACGATTCAGATACGCAGTATTTT. Amino acids: CASSYDSDTQYF. This chain uses TRBV6-2 or TRBV6-3 with TRBJ2-3; no reliable D call. The germline V gene has CDR1 MNHEY and CDR2 SVGEGT. V was pared by 2 bases and J by 4 bases, with 4 bases between. This CDR3 contains 12 residues.